This T cell receptor (beta chain) was obtained from a study of cytotoxic CD8 clonotypes in ibrutinib-treated CLL. Findings and caveats of the study: Circulating CD8+ T-cell counts were tracked by baseline clonality, which exceeded that of age-matched healthy donors.

The ends lost 2 bases at V and 1 base at J; junction bases unmatched: 8. Looked up from germline, CDR1 is GTSNPN and CDR2 is SVGIG (reference sequence). CDR3 length: 18 amino acids. Investigators sourced 1.5 to 2.5 micrograms of genomic DNA from cryopreserved PBMCs for TCR beta libraries. The intended depth for sequencing was 1 in 200,000 to 1 in 1 million T cells. Generated by immunoSEQ multiplex PCR, the TCRdb table keeps only in-frame clones and is missing some. Of around 200,000 clones in the sample, nearly 80% were seen once. In the case of this clone: The antigen remains unidentified.

V is TRBV30 and J is TRBJ2-1; 13 positions agree with TRBD2. This clonotype was sampled from a human donor with chronic lymphocytic leukemia. Sequenced here: PBMCs, sampled after 12 months of ibrutinib treatment. The CDR3 DNA reads as TGTGCCTGGAGTCACTGGGGGACTAGCGGGGCATCCTACAATGAGCAGTTCTTC. Its translation is CAWSHWGTSGASYNEQFF.